These T cell receptor beta chains were read from a single sample in a study of T-cell reconstitution after alpha-beta-depleted transplantation in children. TCRdb analysed the PCR reads with MiXCR anew, one entry per CDR3 protein. The sample has 500,000 to 750,000 distinct CDR3 sequences; over 10% are singletons. Sequencing used PBMCs, mostly from graft donor cells, obtained 360 days after TCRalphabeta/CD19-depleted stem cell transplant. These receptors were obtained from a male patient aged 10 to 17 who had a stem cell transplant for acute myeloid leukemia, so the T cells may come from the graft donor. The CDR3 runs from the conserved cysteine through the conserved F or W. The D gene is left open where the match is weak. Clone size, where shown, is once, few, many, or a class for clones that have expanded.

>TRBJ2-3|-|TRBV2|-
TGTGCCAGCGGATCAGATACGCAGTATTTT
CASGSDTQYF
>TRBJ2-3|-|TRBV10-2|-
TGCGCCAGCAAGGAGCCGATCACAGATACGCAGTATTTT
CASKEPITDTQYF
>TRBJ2-7|-|TRBV14|-
TGTGCCAGCAGCCAAAAACGGCGGGGCACAACCTCTACACCCTACGAGCAGTACTTC
CASSQKRRGTTSTPYEQYF
>TRBJ2-7|-|TRBV4-3|-
TGCGCCAGCAGCCAAGTAGCGCTGAGACCCTACGAGCAGTACTTC
CASSQVALRPYEQYF
>TRBJ1-5|many|TRBV28|-
TGTGCCAGCAGTTTTCGGGGGTTAACCCGGCCCCAGCATTTT
CASSFRGLTRPQHF
>TRBJ2-5|many|TRBV9|TRBD2
TGTGCCAGCAGCGTAGGACTAGCGGGAGGGTCGAAAGAGACCCAGTACTTC
CASSVGLAGGSKETQYF
>TRBJ1-1|few|TRBV25-1|-
TGTGCCAGCAGTGACAATAGCCGTAAAGCCATGAACACTGAAGCTTTCTTT
CASSDNSRKAMNTEAFF
>TRBJ2-5|-|TRBV11-2|TRBD2
TGTGCCAGCAGTTTCCCGACAGGGGGACTAGCGGGAGGAGGCGAAGAGACCCAGTACTTC
CASSFPTGGLAGGGEETQYF
>TRBJ1-2|-|TRBV29-1|-
TGCAGCGTCCCTCCACAGGGCGTTAACTATGGCTACACCTTC
CSVPPQGVNYGYTF
>TRBJ2-3|-|TRBV7-9|TRBD2
TGTGCCAGCAGCGTTTCCGGGACTAGCGCGGTAGATACGCAGTATTTT
CASSVSGTSAVDTQYF
>TRBJ2-1|few|TRBV24-1|-
TGTGCCACCAGTGTCGTCATAAGCTCCTACAATGAGCAGTTCTTC
CATSVVISSYNEQFF
>TRBJ1-2|many|TRBV5-1|-
TGCGCCAGCAGCTTGGTAGCAGAGCTCTATGGCTACACCTTC
CASSLVAELYGYTF
>TRBJ2-1|many|TRBV28|TRBD2
TGTGCCAGCAGTTTATCATCGGGAGGAGCACGTGAGCAGTTCTTC
CASSLSSGGAREQFF
>TRBJ2-6|-|TRBV20-1|-
TGCAGTGCTTTCGGACAACCTGGGGCCAACGTCCTGACTTTC
CSAFGQPGANVLTF
>TRBJ1-2|once|TRBV10-3|TRBD1
TGTGCCATCAGTTTAAAAGGGAGGTCAGGGGGCAATAACTATGGCTACACCTTC
CAISLKGRSGGNNYGYTF
>TRBJ1-5|few|TRBV30|TRBD1
TGTGCCTGGAGTGTACTGGGACAGGGTCACAATCAGCCCCAGCATTTT
CAWSVLGQGHNQPQHF
>TRBJ2-1|many|TRBV7-2|-
TGTGCCAGCAGCTCGTGGTGGGATTCGACTGAGCAGTTCTTC
CASSSWWDSTEQFF
>TRBJ1-5|-|TRBV6-2/TRBV6-3|-
TGTGCCAGCCGCTCCCGGGTCCTCAATCAGCCCCAGCATTTT
CASRSRVLNQPQHF